This T cell receptor (beta chain) was sequenced in a study of blood T cells in healthy people across ages. At the level of the study: There was about one barcoded beta molecule captured by template switching per two T cells.

Caucasian individuals from Russia who were healthy and aged about 6 to 90 acted as donors. Total RNA extracted from each sample amounted to at least 6 micrograms. A note on this clonotype: Its antigen remains unknown.

This CDR3 is 16 amino acids long. Deletions cut 5 bases from V and 4 bases from J, with 20 bases between. CDR1 is MNHEY, CDR2 SVGAGI, per germline. Overall study findings and caveats: Comparison with aged donors showed that long-lived donors had more naive CD4+ cells and higher diversity.

Together with a sample-barcoded 5' primer, a J-beta primer mix was included in a second PCR lasting about 6 to 12 cycles. MiXCR, applied by TCRdb to the 5' RACE reads, yields one record per CDR3 protein. Among about 1.4 million distinct CDR3 sequences listed, approximately 60% were seen once. The chain employs TRBV6-5 and TRBJ1-2; possibly TRBD1 for D (6 bases). Sample: blood. This receptor was obtained from a man aged 18 to 30 in good health. CDR3 coding DNA: TGTGCCAGCAGTCAGGTGACAGGATACCCAGCCTATGGCTACACCTTC. Translation gives CASSQVTGYPAYGYTF.